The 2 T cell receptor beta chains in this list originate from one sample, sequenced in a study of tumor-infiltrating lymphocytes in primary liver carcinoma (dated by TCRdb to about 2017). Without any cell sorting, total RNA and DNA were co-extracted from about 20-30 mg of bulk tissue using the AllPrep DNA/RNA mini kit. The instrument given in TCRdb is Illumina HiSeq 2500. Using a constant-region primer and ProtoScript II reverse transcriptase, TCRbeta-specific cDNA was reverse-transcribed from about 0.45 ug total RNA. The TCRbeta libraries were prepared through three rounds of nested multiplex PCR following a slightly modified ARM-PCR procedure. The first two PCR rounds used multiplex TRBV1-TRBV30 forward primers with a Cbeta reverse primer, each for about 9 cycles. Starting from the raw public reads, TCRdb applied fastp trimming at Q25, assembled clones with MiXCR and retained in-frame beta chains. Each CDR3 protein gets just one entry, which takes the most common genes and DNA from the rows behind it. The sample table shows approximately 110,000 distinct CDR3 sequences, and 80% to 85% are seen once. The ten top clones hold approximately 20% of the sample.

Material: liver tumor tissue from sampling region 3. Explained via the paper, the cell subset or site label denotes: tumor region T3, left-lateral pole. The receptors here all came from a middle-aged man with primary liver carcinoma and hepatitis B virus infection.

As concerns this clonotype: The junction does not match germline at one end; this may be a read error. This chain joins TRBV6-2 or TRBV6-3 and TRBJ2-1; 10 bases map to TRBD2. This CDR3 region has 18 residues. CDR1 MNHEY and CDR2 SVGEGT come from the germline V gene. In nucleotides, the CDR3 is TGCGTCAGCAGTTCCCCGGCTAGCGGGAGTGTAGAGAGGGGTGGGCAGTTCTTC. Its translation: CVSSSPASGSVERGGQFF.

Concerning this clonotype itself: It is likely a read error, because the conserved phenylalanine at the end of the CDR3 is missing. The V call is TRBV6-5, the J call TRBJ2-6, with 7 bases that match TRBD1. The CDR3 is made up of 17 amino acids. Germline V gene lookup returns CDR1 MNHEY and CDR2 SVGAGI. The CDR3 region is CPSSSRTGSSGANVLTL. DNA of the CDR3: TGTCCCAGCAGTTCCCGGACAGGCAGCTCTGGGGCCAACGTCCTGACTCTC.